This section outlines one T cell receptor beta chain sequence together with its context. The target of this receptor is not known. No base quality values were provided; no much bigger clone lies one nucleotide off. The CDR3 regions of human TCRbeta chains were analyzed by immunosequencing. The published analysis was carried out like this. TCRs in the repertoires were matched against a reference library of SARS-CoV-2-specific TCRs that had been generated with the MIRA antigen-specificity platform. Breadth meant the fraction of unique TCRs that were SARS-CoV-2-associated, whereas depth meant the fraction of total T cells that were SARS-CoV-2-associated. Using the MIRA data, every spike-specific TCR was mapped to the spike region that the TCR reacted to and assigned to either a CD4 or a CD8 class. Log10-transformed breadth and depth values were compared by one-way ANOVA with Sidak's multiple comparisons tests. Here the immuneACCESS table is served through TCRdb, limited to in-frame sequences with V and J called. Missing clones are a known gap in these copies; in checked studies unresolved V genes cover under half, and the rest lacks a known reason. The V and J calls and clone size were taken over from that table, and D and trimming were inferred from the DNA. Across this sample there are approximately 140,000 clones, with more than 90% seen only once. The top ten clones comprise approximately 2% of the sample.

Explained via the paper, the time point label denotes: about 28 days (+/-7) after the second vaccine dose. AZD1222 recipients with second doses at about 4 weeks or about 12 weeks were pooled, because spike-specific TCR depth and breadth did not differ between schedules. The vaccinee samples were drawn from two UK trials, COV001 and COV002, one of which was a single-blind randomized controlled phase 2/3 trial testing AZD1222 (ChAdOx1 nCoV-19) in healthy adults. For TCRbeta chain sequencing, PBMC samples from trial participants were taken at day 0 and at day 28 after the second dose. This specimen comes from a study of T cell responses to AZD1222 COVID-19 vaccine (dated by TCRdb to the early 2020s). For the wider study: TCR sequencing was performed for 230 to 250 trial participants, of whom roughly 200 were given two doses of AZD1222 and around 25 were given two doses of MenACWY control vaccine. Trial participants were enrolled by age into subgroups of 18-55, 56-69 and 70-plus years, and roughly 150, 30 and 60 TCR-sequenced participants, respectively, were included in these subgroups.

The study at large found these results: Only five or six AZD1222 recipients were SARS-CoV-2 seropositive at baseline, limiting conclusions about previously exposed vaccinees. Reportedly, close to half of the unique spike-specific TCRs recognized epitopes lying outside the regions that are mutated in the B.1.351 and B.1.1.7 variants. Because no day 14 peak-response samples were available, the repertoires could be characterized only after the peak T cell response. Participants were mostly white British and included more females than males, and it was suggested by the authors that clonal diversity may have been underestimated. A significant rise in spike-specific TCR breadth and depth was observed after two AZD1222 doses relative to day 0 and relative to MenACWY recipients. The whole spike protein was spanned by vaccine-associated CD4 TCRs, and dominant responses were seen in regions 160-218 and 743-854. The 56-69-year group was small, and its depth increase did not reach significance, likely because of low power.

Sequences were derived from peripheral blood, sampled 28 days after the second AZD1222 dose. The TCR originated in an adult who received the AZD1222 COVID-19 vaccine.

The nucleotides read TGTGCCAGCAGCCAAGATTGCGAGACAGGGGGTTTCAATGAGCAGTTCTTC. It specifies CASSQDCETGGFNEQFF. The chain is assembled from TRBV3-1 (or the pseudogene TRBV3-2) and TRBJ2-1; 9 nucleotides in the junction match TRBD1. The germline V gene (reference sequence) supplies CDR1 LGHDT and CDR2 YNNKEL. From the cysteine up to the phenylalanine, the CDR3 has a length of 17 residues. Solely the CDR3 DNA is kept, with 51 bases framed from the first base. Germline trimming: 0 bases from V, 6 bases from J; junction bases outside gene matches: 9.